The clone carrying this T cell receptor beta chain was seen repeatedly, ten times or more. Its specificity is unknown. These data are taken from a study of regulatory T cells in long-lasting Graves disease. Overall study: Graves' patients (newly diagnosed) had been on antithyroid drugs under 3 months.

The time point: newly diagnosed GD, antithyroid drugs for less than 3 months. The authors made the TCR library using RNA they extracted from PBMCs. HTBI primers from iRepertoire and Arm-PCR of CDR3 regions yielded the TCR beta libraries. Using its own MiXCR run on the multiplex PCR reads, TCRdb lists one record per CDR3 protein. The data show approximately 470,000 distinct CDR3 sequences, 16% seen once. Overall study findings and caveats: Persistent disease was characterized by preferential usage of TRBV28, TRBJ1-2 and TRBJ2-5. Relative to new patients (around 1,000), persistent patients exhibited greater sharing of public clonotypes (approximately 2,800).

The length of the CDR3 is 14 residues. CDR1 is LNHNV, CDR2 YYDKDF, per germline (reference sequence). V lost 4 bases and J 4 bases, leaving 12 bases between the germline ends. This sample also belongs to another study, concerning T cells in Graves' hyperthyroidism and ophthalmopathy.

The sequence came from a man in his forties with Graves disease. The input for sequencing was peripheral blood mononuclear cells (PBMCs), taken at new diagnosis, from a patient treated with antithyroid drugs. The J gene is TRBJ2-3, the V gene TRBV15; D perhaps matches TRBD1 (6 bases). CDR3 sequence reads: CATSKWTEADTQYF. CDR3 DNA: TGTGCCACCAGCAAATGGACAGAAGCAGATACGCAGTATTTT.